This is a list of T cell receptor beta chains from one sample in a study of shared T cell receptors in the human thymus. Produced via immunoSEQ multiplex PCR; TCRdb's table is partial and in-frame only. The repertoire consists of 720,000 or so clones, with roughly 85% occurring once and the leading ten covering 0.0095% to 0.011%. The same sample was also studied in work on human thymus T cells.

Source material: thymocytes. Receptors were obtained from a girl less than two years old with a congenital heart defect. The CDR3 runs from the conserved cysteine through the conserved F or W. Fields, in order: clone size, D gene, J gene, V gene, CDR3 protein, CDR3 DNA. A D gene is named only where the DNA matches it firmly. Where a row states a size, it is once, few, many or the class of an expanded clone; other rows omit it.

size: few; D: -; J: TRBJ1-1; V: TRBV6-5; CDR3: CATTVGFKDTEAFF; DNA: TGTGCCACCACGGTCGGGTTTAAAGACACTGAAGCTTTCTTT
size: once; D: TRBD1; J: TRBJ2-6; V: TRBV9; CDR3: CASSGAGGSGANVLTF; DNA: TGTGCCAGCAGTGGAGCAGGGGGCTCTGGGGCCAACGTCCTGACTTTC
size: -; D: TRBD1; J: TRBJ2-7; V: TRBV7-9; CDR3: CASRGGQDSYEQYF; DNA: TGTGCCAGCAGGGGGGGACAGGACTCCTACGAGCAGTACTTC
size: once; D: TRBD1; J: TRBJ2-2; V: TRBV5-1; CDR3: CASSPDRTGASKNTGELFF; DNA: TGCGCCAGCAGCCCGGATAGAACAGGGGCTTCGAAGAACACCGGGGAGCTGTTTTTT
size: once; D: -; J: TRBJ2-5; V: TRBV27; CDR3: CASSLSGLQDPFFGETQYF; DNA: TGTGCCAGCAGTTTATCCGGACTACAGGACCCATTTTTTGGAGAGACCCAGTACTTC
size: -; D: TRBD1; J: TRBJ2-1; V: TRBV6-1; CDR3: CASSEKSDGCRRGNEQFF; DNA: TGTGCCAGCAGTGAAAAATCCGATGGGTGTCGCAGGGGGAATGAGCAGTTCTTC
size: -; D: -; J: TRBJ2-1; V: TRBV4-1; CDR3: CASSQYNNEQFF; DNA: TGCGCCAGCAGCCAATACAACAATGAGCAGTTCTTC
size: -; D: TRBD2; J: TRBJ2-7; V: TRBV11-2; CDR3: CASSLPGRGADDAYEQYF; DNA: TGTGCCAGCAGCTTACCCGGGCGGGGGGCAGACGACGCCTACGAGCAGTACTTC
size: -; D: -; J: TRBJ1-1; V: TRBV7-6; CDR3: CASSPQGRNTEAFF; DNA: TGTGCCAGCAGCCCCCAGGGGAGGAACACTGAAGCTTTCTTT
size: few; D: -; J: TRBJ1-1; V: TRBV6-4; CDR3: CASSDSIGDTEAFF; DNA: TGTGCCAGCAGTGACAGTATAGGGGACACTGAAGCTTTCTTT
size: once; D: -; J: TRBJ1-2; V: TRBV15; CDR3: CATSRDLGGDGYGYTF; DNA: TGTGCCACCAGCAGAGATCTCGGAGGGGATGGCTATGGCTACACCTTC
size: -; D: -; J: TRBJ1-5; V: TRBV6-1; CDR3: CASSEGDSRDQPQHF; DNA: TGTGCCAGCAGTGAAGGGGACTCCCGCGATCAGCCCCAGCATTTT
size: -; D: -; J: TRBJ1-2; V: TRBV14; CDR3: CASSQDLGYRADIGAYGYTF; DNA: TGTGCCAGCAGCCAAGATCTGGGTTACAGGGCGGACATAGGAGCCTATGGCTACACCTTC
size: -; D: TRBD1; J: TRBJ1-5; V: TRBV5-1; CDR3: CASRVATGNADYQPQHF; DNA: TGCGCCAGCAGAGTCGCGACAGGGAATGCGGATTATCAGCCCCAGCATTTT
size: -; D: -; J: TRBJ1-2; V: TRBV19; CDR3: CASSSYGFSYGYTF; DNA: TGTGCCAGTAGTAGTTACGGGTTCAGCTATGGCTACACCTTC
size: -; D: TRBD2; J: TRBJ2-3; V: TRBV7-3; CDR3: CASSLMGGPDTQYF; DNA: TGTGCCAGCAGCTTAATGGGAGGGCCAGATACGCAGTATTTT
size: -; D: TRBD1; J: TRBJ1-3; V: TRBV28; CDR3: CASSLWRDRTTSGNTIYF; DNA: TGTGCCAGCAGTTTATGGCGGGACAGGACCACCTCTGGAAACACCATATATTTT
size: -; D: TRBD1; J: TRBJ2-4; V: TRBV11-2; CDR3: CASSLPEGQGLAKNIQYF; DNA: TGTGCCAGCAGCCTACCAGAGGGACAGGGTCTAGCCAAAAACATTCAGTACTTC
size: -; D: TRBD1; J: TRBJ1-1; V: TRBV5-1; CDR3: CASSLMTGWTEAFF; DNA: TGCGCCAGCAGCTTGATGACAGGGTGGACTGAAGCTTTCTTT
size: -; D: -; J: TRBJ1-2; V: TRBV6-6; CDR3: CASSSGGANGYTF; DNA: TGTGCCAGCAGTTCCGGGGGAGCTAATGGCTACACCTTC
size: -; D: -; J: TRBJ1-1; V: TRBV18; CDR3: CASSRGIGNTEAFF; DNA: TGTGCCAGCTCACGCGGTATAGGGAACACTGAAGCTTTCTTT
size: -; D: -; J: TRBJ1-1; V: TRBV4-3; CDR3: CASSQEPLRVNTEAFF; DNA: TGCGCCAGCAGCCAAGAACCTCTCCGGGTGAACACTGAAGCTTTCTTT
size: -; D: TRBD2; J: TRBJ2-5; V: TRBV11-2; CDR3: CASSLDVQRGGLETQYF; DNA: TGTGCCAGCAGCTTAGATGTGCAGCGGGGGGGCCTGGAGACCCAGTACTTC
size: -; D: -; J: TRBJ1-2; V: TRBV19; CDR3: CASTARNYGYTF; DNA: TGTGCCAGTACGGCGAGGAACTATGGCTACACCTTC
size: few; D: TRBD1; J: TRBJ1-1; V: TRBV15; CDR3: CATSIDRVNTEAFF; DNA: TGTGCCACCAGCATCGACAGGGTGAACACTGAAGCTTTCTTT
size: few; D: TRBD2; J: TRBJ2-5; V: TRBV7-9; CDR3: CASSLIRPGGGYGTQYF; DNA: TGTGCCAGCAGCCTAATTCGGCCGGGAGGGGGTTATGGGACCCAGTACTTC
size: -; D: TRBD2; J: TRBJ2-7; V: TRBV7-2; CDR3: CASSPGGPIYEQYF; DNA: TGTGCCAGCAGCCCGGGGGGGCCGATCTACGAGCAGTACTTC
size: -; D: TRBD1; J: TRBJ1-5; V: TRBV15; CDR3: CATSRDSGTGNQPQHF; DNA: TGTGCCACCAGCAGAGATTCTGGGACAGGGAATCAGCCCCAGCATTTT
size: -; D: TRBD1; J: TRBJ1-1; V: TRBV14; CDR3: CASSQEDRGRGERWLNTEAFF; DNA: TGTGCCAGCAGCCAGGAGGACAGGGGGCGCGGGGAAAGATGGTTGAACACTGAAGCTTTCTTT
size: -; D: TRBD2; J: TRBJ2-1; V: TRBV7-8; CDR3: CASSLLAGSSYNEQFF; DNA: TGTGCCAGCAGCTTACTAGCGGGGAGCTCCTACAATGAGCAGTTCTTC
size: -; D: TRBD1; J: TRBJ2-3; V: TRBV27; CDR3: CASSLRDRDTQYF; DNA: TGTGCCAGCAGTTTAAGGGACAGAGATACGCAGTATTTT
size: -; D: -; J: TRBJ2-7; V: TRBV7-2; CDR3: CASSLVRQLPYEQYF; DNA: TGTGCCAGCAGCTTAGTCCGACAGCTTCCCTACGAGCAGTACTTC
size: -; D: -; J: TRBJ2-7; V: TRBV7-8; CDR3: CASSLARYEQYF; DNA: TGTGCCAGCAGCTTAGCCAGATACGAGCAGTACTTC
size: -; D: TRBD1; J: TRBJ1-6; V: TRBV5-6; CDR3: CASSFGTGLNSPLHF; DNA: TGTGCCAGCAGCTTTGGGACAGGGCTTAATTCACCCCTCCACTTT
size: -; D: TRBD1; J: TRBJ1-1; V: TRBV7-6; CDR3: CASSLVGDRGYTEAFF; DNA: TGTGCCAGCAGCTTAGTGGGGGACAGGGGATACACTGAAGCTTTCTTT
size: -; D: -; J: TRBJ2-7; V: TRBV6-6; CDR3: CASYPQGSEYEQYF; DNA: TGTGCCAGCTACCCGCAGGGGAGCGAATACGAGCAGTACTTC
size: -; D: TRBD2; J: TRBJ2-1; V: TRBV4-1; CDR3: CASSQRGNSGGAYNEQFF; DNA: TGCGCCAGCAGCCAAAGGGGGAATAGCGGGGGGGCCTACAATGAGCAGTTCTTC
size: -; D: TRBD1; J: TRBJ1-5; V: TRBV19; CDR3: CASSPDRAGNQPQHF; DNA: TGTGCCAGTAGTCCCGACAGGGCGGGCAATCAGCCCCAGCATTTT
size: once; D: TRBD2; J: TRBJ2-7; V: TRBV7-9; CDR3: CASSLALLAGDPEQYF; DNA: TGTGCCAGCAGCTTAGCTCTCCTAGCGGGTGATCCCGAGCAGTACTTC
size: -; D: -; J: TRBJ1-4; V: TRBV27; CDR3: CASSWGPRSTNEKLFF; DNA: TGTGCCAGCAGTTGGGGGCCGCGGTCAACTAATGAAAAACTGTTTTTT
size: -; D: TRBD1; J: TRBJ1-4; V: TRBV7-2; CDR3: CASSYGQGAKEKLFF; DNA: TGTGCCAGCAGCTACGGACAGGGGGCGAAAGAAAAACTGTTTTTT
size: -; D: TRBD1; J: TRBJ2-1; V: TRBV14; CDR3: CASSQVRGHNEQFF; DNA: TGTGCCAGCAGCCAAGTAAGGGGGCACAATGAGCAGTTCTTC
size: -; D: TRBD1; J: TRBJ1-4; V: TRBV5-1; CDR3: CASSLGRDSNNEKLFF; DNA: TGCGCCAGCAGCTTGGGTAGGGACAGTAACAATGAAAAACTGTTTTTT
size: -; D: -; J: TRBJ1-5; V: TRBV6-1; CDR3: CASSHSPTQPQHF; DNA: TGTGCCAGCAGCCACTCCCCAACTCAGCCCCAGCATTTT
size: -; D: -; J: TRBJ2-2; V: TRBV7-6; CDR3: CASSLLGGLTGELFF; DNA: TGTGCCAGCAGCTTACTAGGCGGTTTAACCGGGGAGCTGTTTTTT
size: -; D: TRBD1; J: TRBJ2-1; V: TRBV30; CDR3: CAWSATGASSYNEQFF; DNA: TGTGCCTGGAGTGCTACAGGGGCAAGCTCCTACAATGAGCAGTTCTTC
size: once; D: TRBD2; J: TRBJ2-3; V: TRBV4-1; CDR3: CASSQVRRRGGFPDTQYF; DNA: TGCGCCAGCAGCCAAGTCCGTCGGCGGGGGGGGTTCCCAGATACGCAGTATTTT
size: -; D: TRBD1; J: TRBJ2-3; V: TRBV9; CDR3: CASSKQGTPTDTQYF; DNA: TGTGCCAGCAGCAAACAGGGGACCCCCACCGATACGCAGTATTTT
size: -; D: -; J: TRBJ2-6; V: TRBV5-6; CDR3: CASSHDRDSGANVLTF; DNA: TGTGCCAGCAGCCACGACAGAGACTCTGGGGCCAACGTCCTGACTTTC
size: -; D: TRBD2; J: TRBJ2-3; V: TRBV27; CDR3: CASSLVTSGGLADTQYF; DNA: TGTGCCAGCAGCCTCGTAACTAGCGGGGGGTTGGCAGATACGCAGTATTTT
size: -; D: -; J: TRBJ1-2; V: TRBV5-6; CDR3: CASRVGGNYGYTF; DNA: TGTGCCAGCAGGGTCGGGGGGAACTATGGCTACACCTTC
size: -; D: TRBD1; J: TRBJ1-2; V: TRBV28; CDR3: CATQEGARDRVFVVIPLSYGYTF; DNA: TGTGCCACCCAAGAAGGGGCACGGGACAGGGTTTTTGTTGTGATTCCCCTATCCTATGGCTACACCTTC
size: -; D: -; J: TRBJ2-4; V: TRBV4-2; CDR3: CASSQDTGVAKNIQYF; DNA: TGTGCCAGCAGCCAAGACACTGGTGTAGCCAAAAACATTCAGTACTTC